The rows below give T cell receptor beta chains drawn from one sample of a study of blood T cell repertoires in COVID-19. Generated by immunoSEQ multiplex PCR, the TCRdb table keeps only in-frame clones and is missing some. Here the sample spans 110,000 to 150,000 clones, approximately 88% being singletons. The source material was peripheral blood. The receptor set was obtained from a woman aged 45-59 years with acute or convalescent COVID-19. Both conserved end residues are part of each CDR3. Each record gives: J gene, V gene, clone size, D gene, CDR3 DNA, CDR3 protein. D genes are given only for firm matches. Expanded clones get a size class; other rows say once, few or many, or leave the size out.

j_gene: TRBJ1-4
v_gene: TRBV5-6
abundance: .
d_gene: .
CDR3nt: TGTGCCAGCAGCGTACGGAACCCAGGGGAAAAACTGTTTTTT
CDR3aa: CASSVRNPGEKLFF

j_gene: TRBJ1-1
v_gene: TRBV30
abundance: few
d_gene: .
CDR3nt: TGTGCCTGGATCACTACAGGAAACACTGAAGCTTTCTTT
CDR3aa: CAWITTGNTEAFF

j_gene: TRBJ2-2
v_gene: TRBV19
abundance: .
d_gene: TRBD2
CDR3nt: TGTGCCAGTAGCTGGACTAGCGGGAGGTACACCGGGGAGCTGTTTTTT
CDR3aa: CASSWTSGRYTGELFF

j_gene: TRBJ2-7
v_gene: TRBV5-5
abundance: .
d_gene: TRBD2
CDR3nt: TGTGCCAGCAGCTTGGCCCCAGGGACTAGACTTAACGAGCAGTACTTC
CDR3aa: CASSLAPGTRLNEQYF

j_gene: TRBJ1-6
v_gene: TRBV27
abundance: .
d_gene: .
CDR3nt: TGTGCCAGCAGTCTAGGGGGGGCATTGGGCCCACCCCTCCACTTT
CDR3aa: CASSLGGALGPPLHF

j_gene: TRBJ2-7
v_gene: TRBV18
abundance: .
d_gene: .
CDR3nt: TGTGCCAGCTCACCAAGAGGGTACGGAGACTACGAGCAGTACTTC
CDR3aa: CASSPRGYGDYEQYF

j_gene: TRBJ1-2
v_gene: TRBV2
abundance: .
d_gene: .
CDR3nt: TGTGCCTCCGACCGCAGGGCTAACTATGGCTACACCTTC
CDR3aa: CASDRRANYGYTF

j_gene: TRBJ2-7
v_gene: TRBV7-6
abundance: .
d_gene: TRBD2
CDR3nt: TGTGCCAGCAGCTACGAGCGGGGCCCTCTCTACGAGCAGTACTTC
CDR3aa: CASSYERGPLYEQYF

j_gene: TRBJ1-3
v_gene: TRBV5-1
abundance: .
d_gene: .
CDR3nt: TGCGCCAGCCAGTTTTCACCTGGAAACACCATATATTTT
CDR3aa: CASQFSPGNTIYF

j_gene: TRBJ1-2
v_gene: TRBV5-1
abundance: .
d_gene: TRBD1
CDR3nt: TGCGCCAGCAGCGGGGGACAGGGCAACTATGGCTACACCTTC
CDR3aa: CASSGGQGNYGYTF

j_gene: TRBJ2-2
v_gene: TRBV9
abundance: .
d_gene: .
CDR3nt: TGTGCCAGCAGCGTAGAGGAGGGGGCCTACACCGGGGAGCTGTTTTTT
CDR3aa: CASSVEEGAYTGELFF

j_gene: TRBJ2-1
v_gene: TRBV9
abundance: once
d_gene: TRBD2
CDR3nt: TGTGCCAGCAGCCCCCCCCGGCGGGAGGCGAGCAAGGATGAGCAGTTCTTC
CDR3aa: CASSPPRREASKDEQFF

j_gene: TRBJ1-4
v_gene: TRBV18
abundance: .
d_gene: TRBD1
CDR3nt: TGTGCCAGCACGGGACAGTCGAATGAAAAACTGTTTTTT
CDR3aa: CASTGQSNEKLFF

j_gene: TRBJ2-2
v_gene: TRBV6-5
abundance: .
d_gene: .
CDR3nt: TGTGCCACCACCGAGGTTGGGGAGCTGTTTTTT
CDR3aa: CATTEVGELFF

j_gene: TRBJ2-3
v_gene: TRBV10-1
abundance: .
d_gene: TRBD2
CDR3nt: TGCGCCAGCAGTGAGTCGACTAGCGGGGGCTCCGCAGATACGCAGTATTTT
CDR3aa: CASSESTSGGSADTQYF

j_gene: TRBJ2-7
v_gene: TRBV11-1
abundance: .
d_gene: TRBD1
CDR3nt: TGTGCCAGCAGCGACGGGGACAGGGACTCCTACGAGCAGTACTTC
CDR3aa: CASSDGDRDSYEQYF

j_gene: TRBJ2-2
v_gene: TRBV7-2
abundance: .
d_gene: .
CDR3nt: TGTGCCAGCAGCCCAGGAGGTCGGCCCGGGGAGCTGTTTTTT
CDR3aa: CASSPGGRPGELFF

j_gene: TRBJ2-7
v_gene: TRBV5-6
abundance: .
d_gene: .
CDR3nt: TGTGCCAGCAGCTTGGGTAAGGGTAAGGGGTACGAGCAGTACTTC
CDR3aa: CASSLGKGKGYEQYF

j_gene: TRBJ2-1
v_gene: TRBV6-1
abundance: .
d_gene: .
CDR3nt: TGTGCCAGCAGTGAAAGTTGGGCGCTCCCTTACAATGAGCAGTTCTTC
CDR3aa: CASSESWALPYNEQFF

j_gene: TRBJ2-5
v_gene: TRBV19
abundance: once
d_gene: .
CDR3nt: TGTGCCAGTAGTATAGCAGGCTTACTGGAGACCCAGTACTTC
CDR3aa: CASSIAGLLETQYF

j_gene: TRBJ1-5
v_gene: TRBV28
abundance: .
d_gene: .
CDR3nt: TGTGCCAGCAGTTTACACACGATCAATCAGCCCCAGCATTTT
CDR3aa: CASSLHTINQPQHF

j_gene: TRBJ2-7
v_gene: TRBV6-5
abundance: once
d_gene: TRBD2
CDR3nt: TGTGCCAGCAGTTATTCTCTAGCGGGGACCTACGAGCAGTACTTC
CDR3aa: CASSYSLAGTYEQYF